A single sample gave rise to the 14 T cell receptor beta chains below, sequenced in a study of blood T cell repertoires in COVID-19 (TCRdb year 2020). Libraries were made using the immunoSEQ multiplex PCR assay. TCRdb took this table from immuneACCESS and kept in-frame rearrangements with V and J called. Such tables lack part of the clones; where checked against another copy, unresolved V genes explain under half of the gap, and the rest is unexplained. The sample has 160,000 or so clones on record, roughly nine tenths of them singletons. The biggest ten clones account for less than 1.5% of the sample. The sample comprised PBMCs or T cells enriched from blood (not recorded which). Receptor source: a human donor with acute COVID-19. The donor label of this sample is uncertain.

The CDR3 loop reads CASISRFGASSYNSPLHF. CDR3 nucleotides: TGTGCCAGCATCTCACGGTTTGGGGCGAGCTCCTATAATTCACCCCTCCACTTT. The chain recombines TRBV2 with TRBJ1-6, with D possibly TRBD1 on 5 matching bases. The V end was cut by 7 bases, the J end by 0 bases, with 19 bases between. The V gene's germline CDR1 is SNHLY and CDR2 FYNNEI. The CDR3 totals 18 residues. Full variable domain (outside the CDR3, taken from reference TRBV2 and TRBJ1-6): EPEVTQTPSHQVTQMGQEVILRCVPISNHLYFYWYRQILGQKVEFLVSFYNNEISEKSEIFDDQFSVERPDGSNFTLKIRSTKLEDSAMYFCASISRFGASSYNSPLHFGNGTRLTVT.

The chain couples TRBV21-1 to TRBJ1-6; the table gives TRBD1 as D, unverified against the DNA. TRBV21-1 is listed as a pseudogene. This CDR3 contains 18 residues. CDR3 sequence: CASSKALVGQEVRSPLHF. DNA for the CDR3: TGTGCCAGCAGCAAAGCTTTGGTGGGACAGGAGGTTCGCTCACCCCTCCACTTT.

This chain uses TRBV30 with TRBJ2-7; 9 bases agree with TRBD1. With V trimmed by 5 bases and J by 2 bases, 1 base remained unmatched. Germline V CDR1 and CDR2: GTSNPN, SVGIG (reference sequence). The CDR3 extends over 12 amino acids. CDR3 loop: CAWGQGTYEQYF. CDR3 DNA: TGTGCCTGGGGACAGGGGACCTACGAGCAGTACTTC.

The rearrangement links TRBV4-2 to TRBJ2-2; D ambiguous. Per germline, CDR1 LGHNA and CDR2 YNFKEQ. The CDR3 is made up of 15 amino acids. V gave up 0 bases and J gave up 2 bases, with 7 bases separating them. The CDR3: CASSQELLNTGELFF. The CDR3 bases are TGTGCCAGCAGCCAAGAACTCCTCAACACCGGGGAGCTGTTTTTT.

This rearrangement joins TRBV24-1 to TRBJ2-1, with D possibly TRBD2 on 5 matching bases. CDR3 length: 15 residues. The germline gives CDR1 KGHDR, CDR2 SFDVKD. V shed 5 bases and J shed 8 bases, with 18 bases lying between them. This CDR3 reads CATSGPREGSDEQFF. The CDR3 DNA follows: TGTGCCACCAGTGGCCCGAGGGAAGGGTCGGATGAGCAGTTCTTC.

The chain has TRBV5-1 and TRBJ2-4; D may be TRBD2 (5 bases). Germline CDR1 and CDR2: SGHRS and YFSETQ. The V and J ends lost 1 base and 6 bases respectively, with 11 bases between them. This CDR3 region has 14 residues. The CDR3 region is CASSLSGNVNIQYF. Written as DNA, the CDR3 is TGCGCCAGCAGCTTGAGCGGTAATGTAAACATTCAGTACTTC. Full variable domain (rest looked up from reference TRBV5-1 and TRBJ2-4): KAGVTQTPRYLIKTRGQQVTLSCSPISGHRSVSWYQQTPGQGLQFLFEYFSETQRNKGNFPGRFSGRQFSNSRSEMNVSTLELGDSALYLCASSLSGNVNIQYFGAGTRLSVL.

The CDR3 coding sequence is TGCGCCAGCAGCCAGGAGACAGGCGGCTATGGCTACACCTTC. This encodes CASSQETGGYGYTF. The chain has TRBV5-1 and TRBJ1-2; possible D gene TRBD1, 6 bases. V dropped 4 bases and J dropped 4 bases, with 14 bases sitting between them. CDR1 is SGHRS and CDR2 is YFSETQ in the germline V gene. CDR3 length: 14 amino acids.

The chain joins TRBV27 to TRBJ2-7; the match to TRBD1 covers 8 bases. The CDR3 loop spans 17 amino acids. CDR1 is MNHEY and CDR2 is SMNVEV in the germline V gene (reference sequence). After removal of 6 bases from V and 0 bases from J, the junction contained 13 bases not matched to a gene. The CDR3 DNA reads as TGTGCCAGCAGCTCCATTCGACAGGGGAGAGACTCCTACGAGCAGTACTTC. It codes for CASSSIRQGRDSYEQYF.

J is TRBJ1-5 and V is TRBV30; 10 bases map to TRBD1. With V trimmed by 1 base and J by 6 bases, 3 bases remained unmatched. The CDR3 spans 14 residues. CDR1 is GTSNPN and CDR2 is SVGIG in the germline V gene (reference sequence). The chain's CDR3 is CAWSGQGAGQPQHF. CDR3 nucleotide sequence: TGTGCCTGGAGTGGACAGGGGGCGGGTCAGCCCCAGCATTTT.

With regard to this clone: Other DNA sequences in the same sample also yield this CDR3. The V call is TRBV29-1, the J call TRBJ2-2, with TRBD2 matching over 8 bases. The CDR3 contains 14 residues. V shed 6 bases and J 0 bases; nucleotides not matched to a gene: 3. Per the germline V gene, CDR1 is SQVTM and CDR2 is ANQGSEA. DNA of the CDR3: TGCAGCGTCCGCGGGGGGCCGAACACCGGGGAGCTGTTTTTT. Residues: CSVRGGPNTGELFF.

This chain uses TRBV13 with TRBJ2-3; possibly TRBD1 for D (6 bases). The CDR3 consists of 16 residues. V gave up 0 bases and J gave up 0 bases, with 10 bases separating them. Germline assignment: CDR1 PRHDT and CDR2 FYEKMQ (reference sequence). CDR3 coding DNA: TGTGCCAGCAGCTTAGGGACAGGATCAAGCACAGATACGCAGTATTTT. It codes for CASSLGTGSSTDTQYF.

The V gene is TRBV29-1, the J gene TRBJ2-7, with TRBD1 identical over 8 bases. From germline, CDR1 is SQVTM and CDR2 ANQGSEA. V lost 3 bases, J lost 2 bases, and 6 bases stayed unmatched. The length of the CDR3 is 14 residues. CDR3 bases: TGCAGCGTTGAGACAGGGGCCATCCCCTACGAGCAGTACTTC. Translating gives CSVETGAIPYEQYF.

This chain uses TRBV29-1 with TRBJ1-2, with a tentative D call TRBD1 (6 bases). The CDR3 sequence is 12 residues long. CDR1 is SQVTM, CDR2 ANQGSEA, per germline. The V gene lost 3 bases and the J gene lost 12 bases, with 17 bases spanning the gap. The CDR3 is CSVDYTVGANTF. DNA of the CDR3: TGCAGCGTTGATTATACGGTGGGGGCCAACACCTTC.

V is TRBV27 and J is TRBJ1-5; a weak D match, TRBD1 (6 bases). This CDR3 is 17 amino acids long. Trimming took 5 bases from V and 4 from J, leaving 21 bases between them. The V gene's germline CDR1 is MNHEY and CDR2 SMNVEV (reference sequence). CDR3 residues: CASSPGFGGGGNQPQHF. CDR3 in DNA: TGTGCCAGCAGTCCCGGGTTCGGAGGGGGAGGGAATCAGCCCCAGCATTTT.